Each of the 16 T cell receptor beta chains below was sequenced from the same sample in a study of technical replicates of blood from several donors. TCRdb keeps only in-frame clones here, not all; method: immunoSEQ multiplex PCR. The data contain around 79,000 clones, 90% to 95% of them singletons. Sequenced material: T cells isolated from PBMCs. The receptors come from a human donor in good health.

CDR3 sequence (DNA): TGTGCCAGTAGGCCGGGACAGGGAACCGGGGAGCTGTTTTTT. Translated: CASRPGQGTGELFF. The rearrangement joins TRBV19 to TRBJ2-2; 9 positions match TRBD1. Looked up from germline, CDR1 is LNHDA and CDR2 is SQIVND (reference sequence). The CDR3 loop spans 14 amino acids. The V gene end was trimmed by 6 bases and the J gene end by 5 bases; junction bases not matched to a gene: 4.

A single count supports this clone. The chain combines TRBV5-1 with TRBJ2-7; possible D gene TRBD1, 6 bases. CDR1 SGHRS and CDR2 YFSETQ come from the germline V gene. The V gene lost 2 bases and the J gene lost 0 bases, with 12 bases spanning the gap. The CDR3 has 15 amino acids. CDR3 loop: CASSLSGHSSYEQYF. CDR3 nucleotide sequence: TGCGCCAGCAGCTTATCGGGACACAGCTCCTACGAGCAGTACTTC. Together with reference TRBV5-1 and TRBJ2-7, the CDR3 gives the full variable domain: KAGVTQTPRYLIKTRGQQVTLSCSPISGHRSVSWYQQTPGQGLQFLFEYFSETQRNKGNFPGRFSGRQFSNSRSEMNVSTLELGDSALYLCASSLSGHSSYEQYFGPGTRLTVT.

Only one count was recorded for this clone. The V gene is TRBV30, the J gene TRBJ2-3; 8 nucleotides agree with TRBD2. CDR3 length equals 14 residues. The germline V gene encodes CDR1 GTSNPN and CDR2 SVGIG (reference sequence). The V gene end was trimmed by 5 bases and the J gene end by 6 bases; junction bases not matched to a gene: 10. The CDR3 DNA sequence: TGTGCCTGGTTGGGGCAGCGGGAGATGGATACGCAGTATTTT. This sequence encodes CAWLGQREMDTQYF.

The chain has TRBV21-1 and TRBJ2-4; the tabulated D call, TRBD2, remains unverified against the DNA. TRBV21-1 is annotated as a pseudogene. The CDR3 is made up of 15 amino acids. The CDR3 reads CASSLKVGGLNIQYF. The DNA for the CDR3 is TGTGCCAGCAGCCTAAAGGTAGGAGGGTTAAACATTCAGTACTTC.

The chain carries TRBV9 and TRBJ1-1; TRBD1 matches 7 bases. J gave up 3 bases and V 4 bases, and 3 bases lay outside the gene matches. The CDR3 runs 13 residues. In germline, CDR1 is SGDLS, CDR2 YYNGEE. In DNA form, the CDR3 reads TGTGCCAGCAGCTTTGGACAGGACACTGAAGCTTTCTTT. Translation: CASSFGQDTEAFF.

The chain has TRBV4-3 and TRBJ2-1; 16 nucleotides line up with TRBD2. V trimming: 4 bases; J trimming: 10 bases; junction bases outside the gene matches: 4. The CDR3 spans 15 residues. Looked up from germline, CDR1 is LGHNA and CDR2 is YSLEER. The CDR3 here is CASSLGLAGGREQFF. CDR3 nucleotides: TGCGCCAGCAGCCTGGGACTAGCGGGAGGGCGGGAGCAGTTCTTC.

This clone has a single count. The rearrangement joins TRBV6-5 to TRBJ2-1; D gene ambiguous. With 6 bases removed from V and 9 bases from J, the gap between germline ends came to 15 bases. The CDR3 has 13 amino acids. Germline CDR1 is MNHEY and CDR2 is SVGAGI. CDR3 DNA sequence: TGTGCCAGCAGCACCCGTACTCCCGGTGAGCAGTTCTTC. As protein: CASSTRTPGEQFF.

This clone was observed a single time. The rearrangement uses TRBV6-5 and TRBJ1-1; no definite D call. The CDR3 is 12 amino acids. V lost 3 bases and J lost 6, with 8 bases in between. The V gene's germline CDR1 is MNHEY and CDR2 SVGAGI. CDR3 region: CASSYPEAEAFF. DNA of the CDR3: TGTGCCAGCAGTTATCCAGAAGCTGAAGCTTTCTTT.

The chain couples TRBV19 to TRBJ2-7, with TRBD2 matching over 10 bases. CDR1 LNHDA and CDR2 SQIVND come from the germline V gene (reference sequence). After removal of 5 bases from V and 5 bases from J, the junction contained 6 bases not matched to a gene. This CDR3 region has 14 residues. The CDR3 here is CASSPGLADDEQYF. For the CDR3, the DNA is TGTGCCAGTAGTCCCGGACTAGCGGACGACGAGCAGTACTTC.

The rearrangement joins TRBV19 to TRBJ2-7, with D perhaps matching TRBD2 (7 bases). This CDR3 is 13 amino acids long. Deletions cut 7 bases from V and 5 bases from J, with 15 bases between. The germline V gene has CDR1 LNHDA and CDR2 SQIVND (reference sequence). The CDR3 spells CASTGGPGDEQYF. In DNA form, the CDR3 reads TGTGCCAGTACCGGGGGGCCCGGGGACGAGCAGTACTTC. The variable domain in full, with the rest retrieved from reference TRBV19 and TRBJ2-7, is DGGITQSPKYLFRKEGQNVTLSCEQNLNHDAMYWYRQDPGQGLRLIYYSQIVNDFQKGDIAEGYSVSREKKESFPLTVTSAQKNPTAFYLCASTGGPGDEQYFGPGTRLTVT.

This clone was observed a single time. The V call is TRBV12-5, the J call TRBJ2-1; no firm D call. CDR1 is LGHNT and CDR2 is FRNRAP in the germline V gene. This CDR3 has 8 amino acids. The CDR3 nucleotides are TGTGTTCGTCATGAGCAGTTCTTC. It encodes CVRHEQFF. Using reference TRBV12-5 and TRBJ2-1 for the parts outside the CDR3, the full variable domain is DARVTQTPRHKVTEMGQEVTMRCQPILGHNTVFWYRQTMMQGLELLAYFRNRAPLDDSGMPKDRFSAEMPDATLATLKIQPSEPRDSAVYFCVRHEQFFGPGTRLTVL.

The table lists this clone with a few counts. V usage is TRBV4-1 and J usage is TRBJ2-1; a weak D match, TRBD2 (7 bases). Germline V gene lookup returns CDR1 MGHRA and CDR2 YSYEKL. The CDR3 extends over 17 amino acids. Trimming took 4 bases from V and 3 from J, leaving 19 bases between them. In nucleotides, the CDR3 is TGCGCCAGCAGCCCCAGGGGCGGCCAGCGGGACTACAATGAGCAGTTCTTC. This codes for CASSPRGGQRDYNEQFF.

The chain couples TRBV29-1 to TRBJ2-1, with 8 bases lining up with TRBD2. Germline CDR1 reads SQVTM; CDR2 reads ANQGSEA. The V segment lost 2 bases and the J segment 5 bases; nucleotides outside the gene matches: 8. This CDR3 comprises 15 residues. The CDR3 DNA sequence: TGCAGCGTTGAACCAGGTACTAGCGGAGACAATGAGCAGTTCTTC. Protein: CSVEPGTSGDNEQFF.

V usage is TRBV9 and J usage is TRBJ2-1; D is uncertain. Germline V gene lookup returns CDR1 SGDLS and CDR2 YYNGEE. This CDR3 is 15 amino acids long. V was cut by 0 bases and J by 2 bases, with 9 bases left in between. The CDR3 DNA is TGTGCCAGCAGCGTAGGTAGTAGTACCTACAATGAGCAGTTCTTC. Its protein is CASSVGSSTYNEQFF.

This clone occurred a few times. V gene TRBV2 combines with J gene TRBJ2-7; TRBD2 aligns across 8 bases. V trimming: 4 bases; J trimming: 3 bases; junction bases outside the gene matches: 2. CDR3 size: 13 residues. The germline gives CDR1 SNHLY, CDR2 FYNNEI. The CDR3 here is CASSGSGVYEQYF. The DNA for the CDR3 is TGTGCCAGCAGTGGTAGCGGGGTCTACGAGCAGTACTTC.

The genes are TRBV15 and TRBJ1-5, with D perhaps TRBD1 (6 bases). The germline CDR1 and CDR2 sequences are LNHNV and YYDKDF (reference sequence). The V end was cut by 0 bases, the J end by 7 bases, with 19 bases between. The CDR3 loop spans 17 amino acids. CDR3 region: CATSRDVTGTSGQPQHF. The DNA of the CDR3 is TGTGCCACCAGCAGAGATGTAACAGGGACATCGGGGCAGCCCCAGCATTTT.